The rows below give T cell receptor beta chains drawn from one sample of a study of T cell repertoires in cytomegalovirus infection. MiXCR, applied by TCRdb to the reads, yields one record per CDR3 protein. The sample yields hundreds of thousands of distinct CDR3 sequences, around 30% seen once. These TCRs are of unknown antigen specificity. Sequenced here: cultured PBMCs, sampled from culture after CMV antigen stimulation. These TCRs come from a human donor in good health (CMV status not recorded). Some clones in this sample may be carry-over from other donors' samples. Both conserved end residues are part of each CDR3. Fields, in order: clone size, V gene, J gene, CDR3 protein. A clone size is listed for some rows: how often the clone was seen (once, few, many), or a class if it is expanded.

many,TRBV6-5,TRBJ2-3,CASSYRASSEDTQYF
few,TRBV6-5,TRBJ2-1,CASSYERGGANEQFF
few,TRBV2,TRBJ2-3,CASSTQQEADTQYF
NA,TRBV4-3,TRBJ2-5,CASSQEVGGTQYF
few,TRBV20-1,TRBJ2-3,CSARSPSAVQAADTQYF
NA,TRBV28,TRBJ2-7,CASTQTGTPYEQYF
NA,TRBV12-3/TRBV12-4,TRBJ2-3,CASRSGGAPDTQYF
NA,TRBV20-1,TRBJ1-6,CSARDSPNSPLHF
many,TRBV7-2,TRBJ2-1,CASSRTSGDLYNEQFF
few,TRBV10-3,TRBJ2-3,CAIKVDSGTTDTQYF
many,TRBV7-2,TRBJ2-7,CASSFQGAGEQYF
NA,TRBV12-3/TRBV12-4,TRBJ2-1,CASNDRIYNEQFF
few,TRBV6-2/TRBV6-3,TRBJ2-3,CASLESPTDTQYF
NA,TRBV20-1,TRBJ1-2,CSARNPEGYGYTF
many,TRBV7-2,TRBJ1-6,CASSLGSYSPLHF
NA,TRBV7-2,TRBJ2-3,CASSLVLTSGSGDTQYF
NA,TRBV5-1,TRBJ1-1,CASSLDRAATEAFF
NA,TRBV28,TRBJ1-5,CASSSTKMEPQHF
few,TRBV18,TRBJ2-1,CASSLRGIADEQFF
NA,TRBV6-1,TRBJ2-1,CASSNNRLAGSYNEQFF
NA,TRBV5-4,TRBJ2-3,CASSPYRRSTDTQYF
NA,TRBV6-6,TRBJ2-7,CASSVPPVEQYF
few,TRBV29-1,TRBJ2-5,CSVAEKETQYF
NA,TRBV18,TRBJ2-7,CASNPAGGYEQYF
few,TRBV5-6,TRBJ2-4,CASRLRAVENIQYF
many,TRBV7-2,TRBJ2-3,CASRDRGWDTQYF
few,TRBV20-1,TRBJ2-7,CSARGLGTKRTESSYEQYF
NA,TRBV4-3,TRBJ2-7,CASSQTLVPTYEQYF
NA,TRBV6-1,TRBJ2-2,CASSAYSYTGELFF